The T cell receptor beta chain described here comes from a study of cytomegalovirus exposure and HLA in healthy donors. Whole-study results and caveats: Association of 16,951 TCR beta sequences with HLA alleles was found at 0.05 false discovery rate in a later analysis. A later analysis appeared to link common viral pathogens to several of the most significant clusters.

A remark on this clone: Its antigen is not known.

The PCR made use of 60 Vbeta and 13 Jbeta primers. Per the original methods: Unique TCR beta chains numbered approximately 80 million in a later analysis, with around 12 million shared. Sequenced by immunoSEQ multiplex PCR; TCRdb stores in-frame clones only, minus some. D and trimming were read from the DNA, whereas the V and J calls and clone size are those reported in that table. This sample's clone table lists about 130,000 clones. This CDR3 is built from 12 residues. Germline CDR1 is MNHNY and CDR2 is SVGAGI (reference sequence). Trimming cost V 2 bases and J 7 bases, with 8 bases left between them.

The sequence derives from a woman between 55 and 75 years old in good health and CMV-seronegative. Sequencing was done on a sample of PBMCs. The genes are TRBV6-6 and TRBJ1-1, with D uncertain. The chain's CDR3 is CASSYNGGEAFF. DNA for the CDR3: TGTGCCAGCAGTTACAACGGCGGTGAAGCTTTCTTT.